This TCR beta chain is drawn from a study of CD8 T cells in Susac syndrome. Points from the study as a whole: In its TCR sequencing and HLA analysis, the study acknowledged that the number of individuals was relatively small.

FACS was used to enrich TEMRA cells, whereas the CD8+ and CD4+ T cells were obtained by negative isolation. Of note for this clonotype: Its target is not known.

Reverse transcription of about 0.5 to 1 ug RNA was carried out with random hexamers. TCR beta CDR3 was amplified by immunoSEQ multiplex PCR. This amplification extended across 54 Vbeta and 13 Jbeta segments. TCRdb independently ran MiXCR on the immunoSEQ multiplex PCR reads; one entry per CDR3 protein. Found here are about 110,000 distinct CDR3 sequences, 90% to 98% of them singletons; the top ten hold under 0.1%. The TCR sequence derives from a human donor in good health. Specimen: CD4+ T cells from PBMCs.

The CDR3 spells CSAVDNVNEKLFF. The CDR3, as DNA: TGCAGTGCTGTCGACAACGTCAATGAAAAACTGTTTTTT. V is TRBV20-1 and J is TRBJ1-4; D not resolved. V was clipped by 5 bases and J by 5 bases, with 12 bases between them. This CDR3 spans 13 amino acids. Germline V gene data show CDR1 as DFQATT and CDR2 as SNEGSKA (reference sequence).